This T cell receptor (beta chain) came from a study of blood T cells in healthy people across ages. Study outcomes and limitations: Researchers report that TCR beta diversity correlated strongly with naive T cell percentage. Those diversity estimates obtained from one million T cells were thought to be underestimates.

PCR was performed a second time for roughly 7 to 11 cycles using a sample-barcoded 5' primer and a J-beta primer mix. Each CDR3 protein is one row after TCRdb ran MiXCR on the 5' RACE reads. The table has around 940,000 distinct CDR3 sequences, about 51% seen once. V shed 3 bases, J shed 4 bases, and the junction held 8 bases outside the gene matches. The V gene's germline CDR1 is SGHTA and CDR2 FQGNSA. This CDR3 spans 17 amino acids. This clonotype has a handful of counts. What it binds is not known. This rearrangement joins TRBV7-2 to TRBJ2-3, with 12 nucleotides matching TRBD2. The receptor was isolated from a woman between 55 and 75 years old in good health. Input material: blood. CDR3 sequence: CASSFGALAGGSDTQYF. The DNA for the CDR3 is TGTGCCAGCAGCTTCGGGGCACTAGCGGGAGGTTCAGATACGCAGTATTTT.